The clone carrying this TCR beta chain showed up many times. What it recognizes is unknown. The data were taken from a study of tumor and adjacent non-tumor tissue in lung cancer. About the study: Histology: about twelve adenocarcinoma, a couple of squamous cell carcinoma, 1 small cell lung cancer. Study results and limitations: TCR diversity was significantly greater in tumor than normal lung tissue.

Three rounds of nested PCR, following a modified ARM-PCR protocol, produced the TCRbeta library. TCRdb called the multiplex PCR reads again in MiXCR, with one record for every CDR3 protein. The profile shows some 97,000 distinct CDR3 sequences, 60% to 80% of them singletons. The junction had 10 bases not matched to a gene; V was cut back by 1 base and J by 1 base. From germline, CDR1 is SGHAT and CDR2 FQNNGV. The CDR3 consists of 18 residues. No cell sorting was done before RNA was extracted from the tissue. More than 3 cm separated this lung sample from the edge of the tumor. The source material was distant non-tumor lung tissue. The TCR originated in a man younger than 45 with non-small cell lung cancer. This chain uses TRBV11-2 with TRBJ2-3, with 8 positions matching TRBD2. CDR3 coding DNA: TGTGCCAGCAGCTTAGGGTTCTTGGCGGGAGGTCGCACAGATACGCAGTATTTT. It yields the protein CASSLGFLAGGRTDTQYF.